The present entry profiles one T cell receptor beta chain with its context. The germline V gene has CDR1 SGHTA and CDR2 FQGNSA. J was trimmed by 0 bases and V by 6 bases; bases with no gene match: 4. This CDR3 has 16 residues. The record originates from a study of CDR3 diversity in severe acne. TCRdb reprocessed the PCR reads via MiXCR and lists one record per CDR3 protein. The table includes 65,000 to 95,000 distinct CDR3 sequences, 51% detected once. Input material: blood. The receptor comes from a male donor in good health, without acne. This chain connects TRBV7-2 to TRBJ2-6; 8 nucleotides agree with TRBD2. The CDR3 region has the DNA TGTGCCAGCAGGAGCGGGGGTACCTCTGGGGCCAACGTCCTGACTTTC. This gives the protein CASRSGGTSGANVLTF.